This T cell receptor (beta chain) stems from a study of cytomegalovirus exposure and HLA in healthy donors. The wider study: Out of approximately 170 million T cells, an earlier analysis found some 110 million unique TCR beta sequences in total.

This clone was detected once. Its antigen is unidentified. Germline CDR1 reads LGHNT; CDR2 reads FRNRAP. The V segment lost 5 bases and the J segment 4 bases; nucleotides outside the gene matches: 4. The CDR3 has 13 residues. Study-level findings and limits: In a later analysis, CMV-associated beta chains were mostly HLA-associated, it appeared. Later, TCR association rates were found to vary by HLA locus, highest for DRB1 and lowest for HLA-C.

The PCR employed 60 Vbeta primers together with 13 Jbeta primers. Profiled with immunoSEQ multiplex PCR; TCRdb holds only in-frame clones, not every one. The data show about 200,000 clones, 75% to 80% seen once. V gene TRBV12-5 combines with J gene TRBJ1-1, with 7 bases aligning to TRBD1. The receptor was derived from a woman in her 30s in good health and CMV-seropositive. The sequenced material came from PBMCs. Here the CDR3 reads CASGPQGGTEAFF. Here the CDR3 DNA reads TGTGCTAGTGGTCCGCAGGGGGGCACTGAAGCTTTCTTT.